A selection of T cell receptor beta chains follows, all from one sample in a study of cytomegalovirus exposure and HLA in healthy donors. The method was immunoSEQ multiplex PCR; TCRdb's version includes in-frame clones alone and lacks a portion of them. In the table there are some 200,000 clones, approximately 86% of which are singletons. Sample: PBMCs. The receptors stem from a man aged 25-40 years in good health and CMV-seropositive. Each CDR3 is given with its conserved first and last residue. Each record gives: clone size, V gene, J gene, CDR3 protein. Clone size, where shown, is once, few, many, or a class for clones that have expanded.

once	TRBV9	TRBJ2-5	CASSVSVFTTGLGETQYF
NA	TRBV5-6	TRBJ2-7	CASSSLYEQYF
once	TRBV10-3	TRBJ2-6	CAISARVGTGDSGANVLTF
NA	TRBV6-6	TRBJ2-7	CASSLMTGSYEQYF
NA	TRBV10-3	TRBJ1-2	CAINSIPGQGLGGYTF
NA	TRBV6-5	TRBJ1-6	CASREVGTGLSPLHF
NA	TRBV7-9	TRBJ1-1	CASSPPDREDTEAFF
NA	TRBV10-3	TRBJ1-5	CATWGTGAGQPQHF
NA	TRBV19	TRBJ2-7	CASSQGGYEQYF
NA	TRBV19	TRBJ1-2	CASNPGGGDYGYTF
NA	TRBV5-1	TRBJ2-7	CASSHGRGGAAYEQYF
NA	TRBV5-1	TRBJ1-2	CASSLDRGRDGYTF
NA	TRBV27	TRBJ2-3	CASSPRPLGTDTQYF
NA	TRBV9	TRBJ2-3	CASSVEGEIDTQYF
NA	TRBV27	TRBJ2-2	CASGSGTRTGELFF
NA	TRBV6-4	TRBJ2-2	CASSEIVAGELFF
NA	TRBV18	TRBJ1-1	CASSPDTGATEAFF
NA	TRBV4-2	TRBJ2-1	CASSRPRGGFWNEQFF
NA	TRBV27	TRBJ2-7	CASSYRGRYEQYF
NA	TRBV28	TRBJ1-6	CASSLVGGTGRIFAPLHF
NA	TRBV6-1	TRBJ2-1	CASSEPSVAEDYNEQFF
once	TRBV2	TRBJ2-1	CASSYTLRNEQFF
NA	TRBV9	TRBJ2-3	CASSPPGLAGSDTQYF
once	TRBV6-5	TRBJ2-7	CASRGKGRSYEQYF
NA	TRBV6-6	TRBJ1-2	CASSYLGGYTF
NA	TRBV11-2	TRBJ2-2	CASSFLRWNTGELFF
few	TRBV7-3	TRBJ2-7	CASSLGGGRDEQYF
NA	TRBV7-9	TRBJ2-5	CASSLPPLTETQYF
NA	TRBV5-1	TRBJ2-3	CASSWGQGRADSLDTQYF
NA	TRBV2	TRBJ2-6	CASSHREPGANVLTF
NA	TRBV19	TRBJ1-2	CASSSQAANYGYTF
NA	TRBV18	TRBJ2-2	CASSPRDRDGELFF
NA	TRBV6-5	TRBJ2-7	CASSRRDRGVEQYF
NA	TRBV6-4	TRBJ2-3	CASSDSEGGMNTQYF
NA	TRBV5-1	TRBJ2-7	CASSLDQSKYEQYF
NA	TRBV5-5	TRBJ2-1	CASSPGTGKGEQFF
NA	TRBV5-1	TRBJ2-7	CASSLAGDPYEQYF
NA	TRBV18	TRBJ2-1	CASAGLALYNEQFF
NA	TRBV28	TRBJ2-5	CASSPGTPWETQYF
NA	TRBV6-5	TRBJ2-1	CASSSGTSYEQFF
NA	TRBV19	TRBJ2-1	CASSRTSGRAGVDEQFF
once	TRBV7-9	TRBJ2-4	CASSSADLAKNIQYF
NA	TRBV7-9	TRBJ2-3	CASSYGLAGRRDTQYF
NA	TRBV15	TRBJ2-7	CATSRDSAETREQYF
NA	TRBV18	TRBJ2-1	CASSAGLAGANEQFF
NA	TRBV4-1	TRBJ2-7	CASSQVQTGEQYF
NA	TRBV5-5	TRBJ1-2	CASSRTGGAGGYTF
NA	TRBV30	TRBJ1-2	CAWSVLIPRGYTF
few	TRBV12-5	TRBJ1-1	CASAFEGAYTEAFF
NA	TRBV19	TRBJ1-1	CASSIELWDRVAEAFF
NA	TRBV6-4	TRBJ1-1	CASSSTRQNTEAFF
NA	TRBV7-2	TRBJ2-2	CASSLVPRQYANTGELFF
NA	TRBV4-1	TRBJ2-5	CASSLGWNQETQYF